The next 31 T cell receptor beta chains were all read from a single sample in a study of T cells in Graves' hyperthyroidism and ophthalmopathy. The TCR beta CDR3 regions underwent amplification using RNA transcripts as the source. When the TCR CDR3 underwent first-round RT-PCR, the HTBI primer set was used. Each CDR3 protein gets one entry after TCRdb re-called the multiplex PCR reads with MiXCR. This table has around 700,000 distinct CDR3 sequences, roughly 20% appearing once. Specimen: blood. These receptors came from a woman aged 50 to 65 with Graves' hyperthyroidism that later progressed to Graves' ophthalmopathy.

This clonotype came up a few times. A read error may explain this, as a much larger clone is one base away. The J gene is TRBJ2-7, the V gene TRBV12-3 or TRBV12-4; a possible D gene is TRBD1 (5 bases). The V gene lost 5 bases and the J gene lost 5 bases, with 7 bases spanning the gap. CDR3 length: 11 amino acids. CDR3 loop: CASSPRDEQYF. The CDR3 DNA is TGTGCCAGCAGTCCCAGGGACGAGCAGTACTTC.

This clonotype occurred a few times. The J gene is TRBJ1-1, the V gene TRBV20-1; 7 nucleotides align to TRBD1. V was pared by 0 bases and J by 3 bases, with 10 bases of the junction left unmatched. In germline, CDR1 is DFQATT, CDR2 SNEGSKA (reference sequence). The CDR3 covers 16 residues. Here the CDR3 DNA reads TGCAGTGCTAGAGATCGAGAGGGGGCGCTTCACACTGAAGCTTTCTTT. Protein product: CSARDREGALHTEAFF.

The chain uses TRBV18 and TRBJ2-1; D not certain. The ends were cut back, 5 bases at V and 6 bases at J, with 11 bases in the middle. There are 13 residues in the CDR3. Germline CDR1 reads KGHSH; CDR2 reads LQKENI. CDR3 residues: CASSIAGFNEQFF. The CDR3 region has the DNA TGTGCCAGCTCAATCGCCGGATTCAATGAGCAGTTCTTC. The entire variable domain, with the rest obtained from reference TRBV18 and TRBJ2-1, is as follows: NAGVMQNPRHLVRRRGQEARLRCSPMKGHSHVYWYRQLPEEGLKFMVYLQKENIIDESGMPKERFSAEFPKEGPSILRIQQVVRGDSAAYFCASSIAGFNEQFFGPGTRLTVL.

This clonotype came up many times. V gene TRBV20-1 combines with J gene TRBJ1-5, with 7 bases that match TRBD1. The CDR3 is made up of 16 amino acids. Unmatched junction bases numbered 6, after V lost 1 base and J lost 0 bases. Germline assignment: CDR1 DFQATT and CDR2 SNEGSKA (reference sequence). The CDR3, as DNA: TGCAGTGCTAGAGTTCCAAACAGGGGTAGCAATCAGCCCCAGCATTTT. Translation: CSARVPNRGSNQPQHF.

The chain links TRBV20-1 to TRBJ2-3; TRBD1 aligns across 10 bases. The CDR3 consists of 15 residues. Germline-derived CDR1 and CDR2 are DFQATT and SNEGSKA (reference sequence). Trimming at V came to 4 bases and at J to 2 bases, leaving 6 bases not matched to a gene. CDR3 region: CSATPGQGNTDTQYF. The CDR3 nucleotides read TGCAGTGCTACCCCGGGACAGGGGAACACAGATACGCAGTATTTT.

The CDR3, as DNA: TGTGCCAGCAGTGACGCTGGGCGCAGGCTAGGTCAGCCCCAGCATTTT. Its protein is CASSDAGRRLGQPQHF. This chain uses TRBV2 with TRBJ1-5, with no clear D. V was clipped by 3 bases and J by 6 bases, with 18 bases between them. In germline, CDR1 is SNHLY, CDR2 FYNNEI. This CDR3 is 16 amino acids long.

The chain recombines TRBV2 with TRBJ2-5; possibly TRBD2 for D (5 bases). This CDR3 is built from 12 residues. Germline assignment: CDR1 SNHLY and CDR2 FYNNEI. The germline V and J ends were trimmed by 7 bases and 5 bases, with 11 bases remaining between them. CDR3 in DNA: TGTGCCAGCACCGGACTTGGGGAGACCCAGTACTTC. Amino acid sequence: CASTGLGETQYF.

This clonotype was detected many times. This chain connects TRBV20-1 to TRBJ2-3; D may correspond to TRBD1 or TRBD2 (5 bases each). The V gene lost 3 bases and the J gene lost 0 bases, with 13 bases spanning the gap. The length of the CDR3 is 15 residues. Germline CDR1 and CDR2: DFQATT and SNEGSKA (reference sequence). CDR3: CSASEGSSSTDTQYF. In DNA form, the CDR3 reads TGCAGTGCTAGTGAGGGGTCGTCTAGCACAGATACGCAGTATTTT.

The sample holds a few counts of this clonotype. The CDR3 bases are TGTGCCAGCAGCCAAATGACAGGGCGCCTCGATGGCTACACCTTC. This gives the protein CASSQMTGRLDGYTF. The rearrangement joins TRBV12-3 or TRBV12-4 to TRBJ1-2; 7 positions agree with TRBD1. Trimming removed 6 bases from V and 6 bases from J; junction bases left unmatched: 13. The CDR3 has 15 amino acids.

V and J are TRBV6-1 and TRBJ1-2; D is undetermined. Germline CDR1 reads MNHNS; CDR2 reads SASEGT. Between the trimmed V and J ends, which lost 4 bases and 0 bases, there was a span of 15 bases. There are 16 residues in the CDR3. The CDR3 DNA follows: TGTGCCAGCAGTGCTGATGTGAGGCCTGCTAACTATGGCTACACCTTC. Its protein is CASSADVRPANYGYTF.

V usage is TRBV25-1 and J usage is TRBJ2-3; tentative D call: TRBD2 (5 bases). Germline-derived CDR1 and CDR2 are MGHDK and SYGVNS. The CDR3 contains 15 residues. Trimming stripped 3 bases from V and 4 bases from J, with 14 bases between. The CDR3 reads CASSDSIGLSDTQYF. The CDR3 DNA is TGTGCCAGCAGTGACTCCATTGGACTCTCAGATACGCAGTATTTT.

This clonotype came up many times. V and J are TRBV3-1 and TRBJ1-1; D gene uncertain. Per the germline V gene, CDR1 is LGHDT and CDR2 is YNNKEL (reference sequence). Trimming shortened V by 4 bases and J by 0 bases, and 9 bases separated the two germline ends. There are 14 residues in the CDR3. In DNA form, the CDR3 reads TGTGCCAGCAGCCTGGAGGCCATGAACACTGAAGCTTTCTTT. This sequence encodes CASSLEAMNTEAFF.

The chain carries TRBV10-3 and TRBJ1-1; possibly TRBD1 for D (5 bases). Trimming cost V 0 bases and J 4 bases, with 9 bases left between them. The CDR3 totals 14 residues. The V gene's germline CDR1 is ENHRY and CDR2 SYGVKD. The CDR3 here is CAISESGVGTEAFF. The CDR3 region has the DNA TGTGCCATCAGTGAGTCGGGGGTTGGCACTGAAGCTTTCTTT.

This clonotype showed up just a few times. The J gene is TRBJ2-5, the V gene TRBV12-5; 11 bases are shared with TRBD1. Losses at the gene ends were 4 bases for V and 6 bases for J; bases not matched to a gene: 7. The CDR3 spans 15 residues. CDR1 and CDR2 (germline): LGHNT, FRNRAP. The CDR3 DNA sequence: TGTGCTAGTGGTTCCTGGGACAGGGGGGCCCAGACCCAGTACTTC. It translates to CASGSWDRGAQTQYF. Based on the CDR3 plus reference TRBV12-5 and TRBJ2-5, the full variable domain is DARVTQTPRHKVTEMGQEVTMRCQPILGHNTVFWYRQTMMQGLELLAYFRNRAPLDDSGMPKDRFSAEMPDATLATLKIQPSEPRDSAVYFCASGSWDRGAQTQYFGPGTRLLVL.

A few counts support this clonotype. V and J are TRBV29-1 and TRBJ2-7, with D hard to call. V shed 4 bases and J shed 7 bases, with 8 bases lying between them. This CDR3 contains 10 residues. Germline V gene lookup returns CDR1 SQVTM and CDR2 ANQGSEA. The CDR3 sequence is CSVASKEQYF. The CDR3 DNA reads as TGCAGCGTTGCTTCGAAAGAGCAGTACTTC.

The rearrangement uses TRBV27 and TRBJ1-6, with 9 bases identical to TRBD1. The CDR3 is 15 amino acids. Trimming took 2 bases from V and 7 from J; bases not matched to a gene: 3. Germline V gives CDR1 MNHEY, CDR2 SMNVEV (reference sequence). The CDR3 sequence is CASSLGTGLNSPLHF. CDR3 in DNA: TGTGCCAGCAGTTTAGGGACAGGGCTCAATTCACCCCTCCACTTT.

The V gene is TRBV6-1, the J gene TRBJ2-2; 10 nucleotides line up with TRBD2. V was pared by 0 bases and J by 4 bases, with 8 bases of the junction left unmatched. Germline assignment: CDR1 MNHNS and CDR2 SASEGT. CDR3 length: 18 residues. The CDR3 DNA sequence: TGTGCCAGCAGTGAAGCCCCCTGGGTAGCGGGGGGCACCGGGGAGCTGTTTTTT. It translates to CASSEAPWVAGGTGELFF.

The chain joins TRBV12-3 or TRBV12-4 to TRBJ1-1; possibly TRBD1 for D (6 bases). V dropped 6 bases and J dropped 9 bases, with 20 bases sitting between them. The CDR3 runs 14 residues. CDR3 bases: TGTGCCAGCAGCCTGACCTCAGCGGGGGCCAAAGCTTTCTTT. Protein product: CASSLTSAGAKAFF.

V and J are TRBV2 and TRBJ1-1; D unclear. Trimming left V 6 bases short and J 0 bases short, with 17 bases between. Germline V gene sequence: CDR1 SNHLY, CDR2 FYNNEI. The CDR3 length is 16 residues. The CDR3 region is CASRFSQTMMNTEAFF. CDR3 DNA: TGTGCCAGCAGGTTTTCTCAGACTATGATGAACACTGAAGCTTTCTTT.

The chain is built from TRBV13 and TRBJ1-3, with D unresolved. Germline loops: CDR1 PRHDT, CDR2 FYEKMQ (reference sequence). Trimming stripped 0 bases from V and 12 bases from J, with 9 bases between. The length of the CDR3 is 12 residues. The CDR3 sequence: CASSLGLAGIYF. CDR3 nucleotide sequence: TGTGCCAGCAGCTTAGGCCTTGCGGGCATATATTTT.

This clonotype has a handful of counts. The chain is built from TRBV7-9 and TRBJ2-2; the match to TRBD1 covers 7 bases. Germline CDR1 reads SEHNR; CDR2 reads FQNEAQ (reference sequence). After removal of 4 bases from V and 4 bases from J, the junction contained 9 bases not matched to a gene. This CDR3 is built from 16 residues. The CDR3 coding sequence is TGTGCCAGCAGCTCTTTACAGGGGTATAGCACCGGGGAGCTGTTTTTT. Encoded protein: CASSSLQGYSTGELFF.

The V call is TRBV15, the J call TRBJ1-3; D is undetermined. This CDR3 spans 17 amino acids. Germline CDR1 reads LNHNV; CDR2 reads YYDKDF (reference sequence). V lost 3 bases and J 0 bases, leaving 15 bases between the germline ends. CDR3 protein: CATSSSYRPGSGNTIYF. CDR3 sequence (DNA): TGTGCCACCAGCAGCTCCTATAGGCCAGGCTCTGGAAACACCATATATTTT.

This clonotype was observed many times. This chain's CDR3 is CATSDLSGVDNTGELFF. The DNA of the CDR3 is TGTGCCACCAGTGATTTGTCAGGGGTGGATAACACCGGGGAGCTGTTTTTT. The chain couples TRBV24-1 to TRBJ2-2, with a weak D call TRBD1 (6 bases). Germline V gene sequence: CDR1 KGHDR, CDR2 SFDVKD. V was clipped by 0 bases and J by 2 bases, with 12 bases between them. CDR3 length: 17 amino acids.

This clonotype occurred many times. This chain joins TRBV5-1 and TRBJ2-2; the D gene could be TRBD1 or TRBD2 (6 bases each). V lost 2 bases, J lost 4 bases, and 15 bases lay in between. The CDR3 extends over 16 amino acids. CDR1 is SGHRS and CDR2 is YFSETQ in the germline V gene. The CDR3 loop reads CASSFWRDTLTGELFF. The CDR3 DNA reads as TGCGCCAGCAGCTTTTGGCGGGACACTCTCACCGGGGAGCTGTTTTTT.

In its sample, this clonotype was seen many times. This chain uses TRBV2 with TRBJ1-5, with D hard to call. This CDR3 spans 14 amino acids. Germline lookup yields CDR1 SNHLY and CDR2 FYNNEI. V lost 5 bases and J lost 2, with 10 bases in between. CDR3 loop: CASSLSWGNQPQHF. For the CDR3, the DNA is TGTGCCAGCAGTCTATCCTGGGGCAATCAGCCCCAGCATTTT. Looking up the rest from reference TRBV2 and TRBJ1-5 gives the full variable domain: EPEVTQTPSHQVTQMGQEVILRCVPISNHLYFYWYRQILGQKVEFLVSFYNNEISEKSEIFDDQFSVERPDGSNFTLKIRSTKLEDSAMYFCASSLSWGNQPQHFGDGTRLSIL.

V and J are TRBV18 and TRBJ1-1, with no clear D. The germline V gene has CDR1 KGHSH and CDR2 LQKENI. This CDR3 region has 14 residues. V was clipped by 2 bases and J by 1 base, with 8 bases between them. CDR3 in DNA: TGTGCCAGCTCACCAATGGCGGGGAACACTGAAGCTTTCTTT. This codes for CASSPMAGNTEAFF.

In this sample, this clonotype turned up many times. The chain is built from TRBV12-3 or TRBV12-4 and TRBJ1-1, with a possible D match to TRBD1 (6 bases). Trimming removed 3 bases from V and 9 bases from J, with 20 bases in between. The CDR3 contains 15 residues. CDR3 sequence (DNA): TGTGCCAGCAGTTTGTCGCCGGTAGGGGGTCCGCAAGCTTTCTTT. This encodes CASSLSPVGGPQAFF.

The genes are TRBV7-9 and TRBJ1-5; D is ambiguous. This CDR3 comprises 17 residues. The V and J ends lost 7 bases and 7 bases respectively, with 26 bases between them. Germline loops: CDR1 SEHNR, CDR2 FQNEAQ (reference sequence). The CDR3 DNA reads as TGTGCCAGCATGGGTATGGCAGTCGGTTTTTTTGGGCAGCCCCAGCATTTT. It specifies CASMGMAVGFFGQPQHF.

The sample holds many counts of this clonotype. CDR3 region: CASSLARSNTEAFF. CDR3 coding DNA: TGTGCCAGCAGCTTAGCCCGCTCAAACACTGAAGCTTTCTTT. The rearrangement uses TRBV11-2 and TRBJ1-1; D unresolved. Germline-derived CDR1 and CDR2 are SGHAT and FQNNGV. The germline V and J ends were trimmed by 1 base and 2 bases, with 8 bases remaining between them. This CDR3 has 14 residues.

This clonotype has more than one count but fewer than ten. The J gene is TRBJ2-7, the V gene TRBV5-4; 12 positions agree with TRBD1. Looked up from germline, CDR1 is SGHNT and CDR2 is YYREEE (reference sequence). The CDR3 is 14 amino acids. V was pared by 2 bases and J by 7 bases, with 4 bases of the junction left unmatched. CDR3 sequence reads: CASSFGTGGAEQYF. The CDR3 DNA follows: TGTGCCAGCAGCTTCGGGACAGGGGGCGCGGAGCAGTACTTC.

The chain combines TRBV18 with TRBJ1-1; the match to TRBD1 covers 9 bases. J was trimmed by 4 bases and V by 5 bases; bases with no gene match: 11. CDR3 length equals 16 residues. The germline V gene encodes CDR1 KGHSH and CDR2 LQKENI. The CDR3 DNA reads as TGTGCCAGCTCATCCGGGGACAGGGTGGATGGCACTGAAGCTTTCTTT. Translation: CASSSGDRVDGTEAFF.